A selection of T cell receptor beta chains follows, all from one sample in a study of response to subunit inactivated influenza vaccine. A single record per CDR3 protein comes from TCRdb applying MiXCR to the RT-PCR reads. Of under 800,000 distinct CDR3 sequences detected, around 14% appear once; the ten largest clones hold 6.5% to 8.5%. The source was PBMCs from blood, collected 14 to 15 days before vaccination. The receptors were gathered from a man over 45 who received an inactivated influenza vaccine. Both conserved end residues are part of each CDR3. Fields, in order: D gene, clone size, J gene, V gene, CDR3 protein, CDR3 DNA. D genes are given only for firm matches. The size entry is marked missing in some rows and otherwise reads once, few, many or a size class.

d_gene: -; abundance: many; j_gene: TRBJ2-2; v_gene: TRBV7-2; CDR3aa: CASSAPGELFF; CDR3nt: TGTGCCAGCAGCGCCCCAGGGGAGCTGTTTTTT
d_gene: -; abundance: few; j_gene: TRBJ2-3; v_gene: TRBV5-1; CDR3aa: CASSLNAARDTQYF; CDR3nt: TGCGCCAGCAGCTTAAACGCAGCCCGAGATACGCAGTATTTT
d_gene: -; abundance: -; j_gene: TRBJ2-5; v_gene: TRBV7-2; CDR3aa: CASSVGDKRDQYF; CDR3nt: TGTGCCAGCAGCGTCGGAGATAAGAGAGACCAGTACTTC
d_gene: -; abundance: -; j_gene: TRBJ2-3; v_gene: TRBV6-2/TRBV6-3; CDR3aa: CASSYPTLLGGRIGDTQYF; CDR3nt: TGTGCCAGCAGTTACCCTACCCTCCTCGGCGGGCGAATTGGGGATACGCAGTATTTT
d_gene: -; abundance: few; j_gene: TRBJ1-3; v_gene: TRBV5-1; CDR3aa: CASSSQGDRNTIYF; CDR3nt: TGCGCCAGCAGCTCACAGGGAGACAGAAACACCATATATTTT
d_gene: TRBD1; abundance: -; j_gene: TRBJ2-7; v_gene: TRBV5-1; CDR3aa: CASSSLPGTGNHEQYF; CDR3nt: TGCGCCAGCAGCTCCCTCCCCGGGACAGGGAACCACGAGCAGTACTTC
d_gene: -; abundance: many; j_gene: TRBJ2-3; v_gene: TRBV12-3/TRBV12-4; CDR3aa: CASSLTAGDTQYF; CDR3nt: TGTGCCAGCAGTTTAACTGCCGGGGATACGCAGTATTTT
d_gene: TRBD2; abundance: -; j_gene: TRBJ2-1; v_gene: TRBV2; CDR3aa: CATRLSGRINEQFF; CDR3nt: TGTGCCACGAGACTTAGCGGGAGAATCAATGAGCAGTTCTTC
d_gene: -; abundance: few; j_gene: TRBJ2-5; v_gene: TRBV5-1; CDR3aa: CASKGILGQETQYF; CDR3nt: TGCGCCAGCAAAGGAATCTTGGGCCAAGAGACCCAGTACTTC
d_gene: -; abundance: -; j_gene: TRBJ2-1; v_gene: TRBV4-3; CDR3aa: CASSQDPRAYNEQFF; CDR3nt: TGCGCCAGCAGCCAAGATCCCAGGGCTTACAATGAGCAGTTCTTC
d_gene: TRBD1; abundance: -; j_gene: TRBJ1-6; v_gene: TRBV20-1; CDR3aa: CSAMGQLAGNSPLHF; CDR3nt: TGCAGTGCTATGGGACAGCTCGCGGGTAATTCACCCCTCCACTTT
d_gene: -; abundance: few; j_gene: TRBJ1-5; v_gene: TRBV10-3; CDR3aa: CAISAQGIQSNQPQHF; CDR3nt: TGTGCCATCAGTGCCCAGGGAATACAAAGCAATCAGCCCCAGCATTTT
d_gene: TRBD2; abundance: -; j_gene: TRBJ2-7; v_gene: TRBV10-3; CDR3aa: CAVTSRLSYEQYF; CDR3nt: TGTGCCGTGACTAGCCGGCTTTCCTACGAGCAGTACTTC
d_gene: -; abundance: few; j_gene: TRBJ2-1; v_gene: TRBV7-6; CDR3aa: CASSSNPGTTYNEQFF; CDR3nt: TGTGCCAGCAGCTCCAACCCCGGGACAACCTACAATGAGCAGTTCTTC
d_gene: TRBD1; abundance: few; j_gene: TRBJ1-2; v_gene: TRBV29-1; CDR3aa: CSVRGTAHGYTF; CDR3nt: TGCAGCGTTCGAGGGACAGCCCATGGCTACACCTTC
d_gene: TRBD1; abundance: -; j_gene: TRBJ2-7; v_gene: TRBV24-1; CDR3aa: CATSDPTGVLPSEQYF; CDR3nt: TGTGCCACCAGTGACCCGACAGGGGTCCTTCCTTCCGAGCAGTACTTC
d_gene: TRBD2; abundance: -; j_gene: TRBJ2-1; v_gene: TRBV6-2/TRBV6-3; CDR3aa: CASSYPIAGVAHEQFF; CDR3nt: TGTGCCAGCAGTTATCCGATAGCGGGGGTGGCCCATGAGCAGTTCTTC
d_gene: TRBD1; abundance: -; j_gene: TRBJ1-4; v_gene: TRBV29-1; CDR3aa: CSIRQGNEKLFF; CDR3nt: TGCAGCATCCGACAGGGGAATGAAAAACTGTTTTTT
d_gene: -; abundance: few; j_gene: TRBJ1-5; v_gene: TRBV21-1; CDR3aa: CASSKVTPRTSNQPQHF; CDR3nt: TGTGCCAGCAGCAAAGTAACGCCCAGAACAAGCAATCAGCCCCAGCATTTT
d_gene: -; abundance: -; j_gene: TRBJ2-5; v_gene: TRBV5-1; CDR3aa: CASSEGAGLQETQYF; CDR3nt: TGCGCCAGCAGCGAAGGAGCCGGGCTGCAAGAGACCCAGTACTTC
d_gene: TRBD2; abundance: -; j_gene: TRBJ2-7; v_gene: TRBV5-1; CDR3aa: CASSPGLAGARSSYEQYF; CDR3nt: TGCGCCAGCAGCCCGGGCTTAGCGGGAGCGCGGAGCTCCTACGAGCAGTACTTC
d_gene: TRBD1; abundance: -; j_gene: TRBJ2-7; v_gene: TRBV20-1; CDR3aa: CSAWPPGTGGNEQYF; CDR3nt: TGCAGTGCTTGGCCTCCCGGGACAGGGGGCAACGAGCAGTACTTC
d_gene: -; abundance: -; j_gene: TRBJ2-7; v_gene: TRBV6-1; CDR3aa: CASKMLAVESSYEQYF; CDR3nt: TGTGCCAGCAAAATGCTAGCCGTAGAATCCTCCTACGAGCAGTACTTC
d_gene: TRBD2; abundance: -; j_gene: TRBJ2-1; v_gene: TRBV4-1; CDR3aa: CASSQEPQRGSNEQFF; CDR3nt: TGCGCCAGCAGCCAAGAACCCCAGCGGGGGAGCAATGAGCAGTTCTTC
d_gene: -; abundance: few; j_gene: TRBJ1-4; v_gene: TRBV12-3/TRBV12-4; CDR3aa: CASSLGPRSLGEKLFF; CDR3nt: TGTGCCAGCAGTTTGGGGCCCCGAAGCCTCGGTGAAAAACTGTTTTTT
d_gene: -; abundance: -; j_gene: TRBJ2-1; v_gene: TRBV10-3; CDR3aa: CATVEGNKEQFF; CDR3nt: TGTGCCACCGTGGAAGGGAACAAAGAGCAGTTCTTC
d_gene: -; abundance: few; j_gene: TRBJ2-3; v_gene: TRBV28; CDR3aa: CASSLFTQRTDTQYF; CDR3nt: TGTGCCAGCAGTCTCTTTACCCAGCGGACAGATACGCAGTATTTT
d_gene: -; abundance: -; j_gene: TRBJ2-3; v_gene: TRBV2; CDR3aa: CASSAQRLSISTDTQYF; CDR3nt: TGTGCCAGCAGTGCTCAAAGACTTTCGATTAGCACAGATACGCAGTATTTT
d_gene: -; abundance: -; j_gene: TRBJ1-5; v_gene: TRBV5-5; CDR3aa: CASSDHRFQPQHF; CDR3nt: TGTGCCAGCAGCGACCACAGGTTTCAGCCCCAGCATTTT
d_gene: -; abundance: few; j_gene: TRBJ1-1; v_gene: TRBV7-2; CDR3aa: CASSPQGVRAFF; CDR3nt: TGTGCCAGCAGCCCTCAAGGGGTGCGGGCTTTCTTT
d_gene: -; abundance: -; j_gene: TRBJ2-2; v_gene: TRBV10-2; CDR3aa: CASSFLGENTGELFF; CDR3nt: TGCGCCAGCAGTTTTCTCGGGGAAAACACCGGGGAGCTGTTTTTT
d_gene: -; abundance: -; j_gene: TRBJ1-2; v_gene: TRBV12-3/TRBV12-4; CDR3aa: CASSLDGLGYTF; CDR3nt: TGTGCCAGCAGTTTAGACGGACTTGGCTACACCTTC
d_gene: -; abundance: -; j_gene: TRBJ2-3; v_gene: TRBV4-3; CDR3aa: CASSQDGNTDTQYF; CDR3nt: TGCGCCAGCAGCCAAGACGGAAACACAGATACGCAGTATTTT
d_gene: -; abundance: few; j_gene: TRBJ2-5; v_gene: TRBV9; CDR3aa: CASSVEVEGETQYF; CDR3nt: TGTGCCAGCAGCGTAGAGGTGGAGGGAGAGACCCAGTACTTC
d_gene: TRBD2; abundance: many; j_gene: TRBJ2-4; v_gene: TRBV5-1; CDR3aa: CASSLVGSGGALDIQYF; CDR3nt: TGCGCCAGCAGCTTGGTGGGTAGCGGGGGGGCCTTGGACATTCAGTACTTC
d_gene: -; abundance: -; j_gene: TRBJ2-7; v_gene: TRBV12-3/TRBV12-4; CDR3aa: CASSATRLAYEQYF; CDR3nt: TGTGCCAGCAGTGCCACCCGATTGGCCTACGAGCAGTACTTC
d_gene: -; abundance: -; j_gene: TRBJ2-5; v_gene: TRBV15; CDR3aa: CATSRGSLQGGETQYF; CDR3nt: TGTGCCACCAGCAGGGGCTCCCTACAGGGAGGGGAGACCCAGTACTTC
d_gene: TRBD1; abundance: few; j_gene: TRBJ1-6; v_gene: TRBV6-5; CDR3aa: CASSYAGQRGNSPLHF; CDR3nt: TGTGCCAGCAGTTACGCGGGACAGCGAGGAAATTCACCCCTCCACTTT
d_gene: TRBD1; abundance: many; j_gene: TRBJ1-2; v_gene: TRBV7-2; CDR3aa: CASRPGTGGYGYTF; CDR3nt: TGTGCCAGCAGGCCCGGGACAGGGGGCTATGGCTACACCTTC
d_gene: -; abundance: many; j_gene: TRBJ1-5; v_gene: TRBV20-1; CDR3aa: CSARGIVYSYNQPQHF; CDR3nt: TGCAGTGCTAGAGGCATAGTGTACAGTTACAATCAGCCCCAGCATTTT
d_gene: -; abundance: many; j_gene: TRBJ2-1; v_gene: TRBV7-9; CDR3aa: CASSKGLSEQFF; CDR3nt: TGTGCCAGCAGCAAAGGCCTCTCTGAGCAGTTCTTC
d_gene: TRBD2; abundance: few; j_gene: TRBJ2-3; v_gene: TRBV24-1; CDR3aa: CATSDTERDGTDTQYF; CDR3nt: TGTGCCACCAGTGATACCGAGCGGGACGGCACAGATACGCAGTATTTT
d_gene: -; abundance: few; j_gene: TRBJ2-2; v_gene: TRBV5-6; CDR3aa: CASSFQPGAGELFF; CDR3nt: TGTGCCAGCAGCTTTCAGCCAGGGGCCGGGGAGCTGTTTTTT
d_gene: TRBD1; abundance: many; j_gene: TRBJ1-6; v_gene: TRBV12-3/TRBV12-4; CDR3aa: CASSPTGYNSPLHF; CDR3nt: TGTGCCAGCAGCCCGACAGGGTATAATTCACCCCTCCACTTT
d_gene: TRBD2; abundance: -; j_gene: TRBJ2-1; v_gene: TRBV20-1; CDR3aa: CSARDSSGLAGDHYNEQFF; CDR3nt: TGCAGTGCTAGAGATAGTAGCGGACTAGCGGGAGATCACTACAATGAGCAGTTCTTC
d_gene: -; abundance: few; j_gene: TRBJ2-5; v_gene: TRBV7-9; CDR3aa: CASSSRGRAQQETQYF; CDR3nt: TGTGCCAGCAGCTCGAGGGGCAGGGCCCAGCAAGAGACCCAGTACTTC
d_gene: -; abundance: few; j_gene: TRBJ1-5; v_gene: TRBV20-1; CDR3aa: CSAHKQGGSNQPQHF; CDR3nt: TGCAGTGCTCATAAACAGGGAGGCAGCAATCAGCCCCAGCATTTT
d_gene: -; abundance: -; j_gene: TRBJ1-3; v_gene: TRBV9; CDR3aa: CASSVATPAAGNTIYF; CDR3nt: TGTGCCAGCAGCGTAGCTACTCCGGCGGCTGGAAACACCATATATTTT
d_gene: -; abundance: -; j_gene: TRBJ2-2; v_gene: TRBV11-2; CDR3aa: CASSRYFLQGGDTGELFF; CDR3nt: TGTGCCAGCAGCCGCTATTTTCTCCAGGGGGGGGACACCGGGGAGCTGTTTTTT
d_gene: TRBD1; abundance: -; j_gene: TRBJ1-2; v_gene: TRBV12-3/TRBV12-4; CDR3aa: CASSPPGQFHYGYTF; CDR3nt: TGTGCCAGCAGCCCACCGGGACAGTTCCACTATGGCTACACCTTC
d_gene: -; abundance: -; j_gene: TRBJ1-4; v_gene: TRBV2; CDR3aa: CASSEGPGLFF; CDR3nt: TGTGCCAGCAGCGAAGGACCCGGACTGTTTTTT
d_gene: -; abundance: many; j_gene: TRBJ1-2; v_gene: TRBV6-5; CDR3aa: CASSYSLRSYGYTF; CDR3nt: TGTGCCAGCAGTTACTCTCTCCGGTCCTATGGCTACACCTTC
d_gene: -; abundance: -; j_gene: TRBJ2-2; v_gene: TRBV3-1; CDR3aa: CASSQDTRRANTGELFF; CDR3nt: TGTGCCAGCAGCCAAGATACACGGAGAGCGAACACCGGGGAGCTGTTTTTT